This T cell receptor (beta chain) was sequenced during a study of blood T cell repertoires in COVID-19. Study summary: From T cells, B-cell-depleted T cells, or PBMCs came the material, which was cDNA or gDNA.

The CDR3 extends over 14 amino acids. Trimming cost V 6 bases and J 1 base, with 13 bases left between them. Germline V lookup: CDR1 LNHDA, CDR2 SQIVND (reference sequence). Ages ranged from about 18 to 100 years, with residence in about two dozen US areas. In assigning cohorts, the study relied on participant-reported clinical history. As handled by the study authors: Nucleated cell number was recorded as an estimate derived from reference gene primer amplification. Produced via immunoSEQ multiplex PCR; TCRdb's table is partial and in-frame only. The D gene and trimming were derived from the DNA, and the V and J assignments and clone size from that table. The sample contains 150,000 to 200,000 clones, about 90% of which appear only once.

This chain links TRBV19 with TRBJ2-7; tentative D call: TRBD1 (5 bases). The sequence derives from a woman aged 45-59 years who had recovered from COVID-19. Sequenced sample: PBMCs or T cells enriched from blood (not recorded which). This CDR3 reads CASSRTTGSYEQYF. The CDR3 DNA is TGTGCCAGTAGCAGAACCACAGGTTCCTACGAGCAGTACTTC. The full variable domain, rest sourced from reference TRBV19 and TRBJ2-7, is DGGITQSPKYLFRKEGQNVTLSCEQNLNHDAMYWYRQDPGQGLRLIYYSQIVNDFQKGDIAEGYSVSREKKESFPLTVTSAQKNPTAFYLCASSRTTGSYEQYFGPGTRLTVT.